This is a list of T cell receptor beta chains from one sample in a study of T cell responses to AZD1222 COVID-19 vaccine. The protocol was immunoSEQ multiplex PCR, while the TCRdb copy is restricted to in-frame clones and leaves out a portion. The repertoire holds 95,000 to 100,000 clones, with 90% as singletons. Sequencing used peripheral blood, obtained on day 0 of AZD1222 vaccination. The source is an adult in good health. CDR3s include the opening cysteine and the closing phenylalanine or tryptophan. D genes are given only for firm matches. The size of a clone is reported for some rows only, either as once, few or many, or as a class for expanded clones.

clone_size	v_call	j_call	d_call	cdr3_aa	cdr3_nt
.	TRBV15	TRBJ2-7	.	CATSRDKGSVYEQYF	TGTGCCACCAGCAGAGATAAGGGATCGGTCTACGAGCAGTACTTC
once	TRBV3-1/TRBV3-2	TRBJ1-6	TRBD1	CASSPHRQGPHSYNSPLHF	TGTGCCAGCAGCCCCCACAGACAGGGGCCACACTCCTATAATTCACCCCTCCACTTT
.	TRBV14	TRBJ2-7	.	CASSQGAWGFREQYF	TGTGCCAGCAGCCAAGGGGCTTGGGGGTTTCGCGAGCAGTACTTC
.	TRBV24-1	TRBJ2-2	.	CATRTPGGELFF	TGTGCCACCAGGACGCCCGGGGGGGAGCTGTTTTTT
.	TRBV7-2	TRBJ2-7	.	CASSGGLGWGYEQYF	TGTGCCAGCAGCGGGGGACTGGGCTGGGGCTACGAGCAGTACTTC
.	TRBV2	TRBJ1-6	.	CASGSGGPNSPLHF	TGTGCCAGCGGAAGCGGGGGGCCCAATTCACCCCTCCACTTT
.	TRBV11-2	TRBJ2-7	.	CASSLGAGPVHEQYF	TGTGCCAGCAGCTTAGGAGCTGGGCCGGTCCACGAGCAGTACTTC
few	TRBV3-1/TRBV3-2	TRBJ2-1	.	CASSDYNEQFF	TGTGCCAGCAGCGACTACAATGAGCAGTTCTTC
.	TRBV27	TRBJ2-2	.	CASSLLSGNTGELFF	TGTGCCAGCAGTTTATTGTCAGGGAACACCGGGGAGCTGTTTTTT
.	TRBV7-3	TRBJ2-5	.	CASSKGETQYF	TGTGCCAGCAGCAAAGGGGAAACCCAGTACTTC
.	TRBV3-1/TRBV3-2	TRBJ2-3	TRBD1	CASSQTGGGDTQYF	TGTGCCAGCAGCCAGACAGGGGGAGGGGATACGCAGTATTTT
.	TRBV28	TRBJ2-1	TRBD1	CASSLLPGQNYNEQFF	TGTGCCAGCAGTTTACTTCCGGGACAGAATTACAATGAGCAGTTCTTC
once	TRBV7-9	TRBJ1-2	.	CASSFGGRNGYTF	TGTGCCAGCAGCTTTGGGGGTCGGAATGGCTACACCTTC
few	TRBV6-2/TRBV6-3	TRBJ2-6	TRBD1	CASSGTGGSGANVLTF	TGTGCCAGCAGTGGGACAGGGGGCTCTGGGGCCAACGTCCTGACTTTC
.	TRBV6-2/TRBV6-3	TRBJ1-1	.	CASSAVGEGAFF	TGTGCCAGCAGCGCAGTGGGTGAGGGAGCTTTCTTT
.	TRBV7-9	TRBJ2-1	.	CASSPTASPNEQFF	TGTGCCAGCAGCCCAACTGCAAGTCCCAATGAGCAGTTCTTC
.	TRBV7-9	TRBJ2-7	.	CASSPEIPYEQYF	TGTGCCAGCAGCCCCGAGATACCCTACGAGCAGTACTTC